What follows are 12 T cell receptor beta chains derived from one specimen sequenced in a study of control samples from healthy donors and cancer patients. Assay used: immunoSEQ multiplex PCR; TCRdb lists only in-frame clones, some missing. This sample carries 55,000 to 70,000 clones, about 90% of them seen once, and the ten largest clones take roughly 5.7%. The specimen was PBMCs. The receptors here all came from a man in his sixties with colorectal cancer.

The chain employs TRBV18 and TRBJ1-2; the D gene is possibly TRBD1 (6 bases). Deletions cut 3 bases from V and 4 bases from J, with 9 bases between. The CDR3 length is 13 residues. Germline CDR1 reads KGHSH; CDR2 reads LQKENI. CDR3 sequence: CASSPGGAYGYTF. For the CDR3, the DNA is TGTGCCAGCTCACCCGGGGGGGCCTATGGCTACACCTTC.

This chain links TRBV30 with TRBJ2-7; D not certain. Per germline, CDR1 GTSNPN and CDR2 SVGIG (reference sequence). V was pared by 0 bases and J by 3 bases, with 6 bases between. The length of the CDR3 is 12 residues. CDR3 sequence: CAWSVIGYEQYF. The CDR3, as DNA: TGTGCCTGGAGTGTAATAGGCTACGAGCAGTACTTC.

A single count supports this clone. CDR3 DNA: TGTGCCAGCAGCTTAGGCTCACAGGTGTCTGCTTCACCCCTCCACTTT. Residues: CASSLGSQVSASPLHF. The chain couples TRBV7-6 to TRBJ1-6, with TRBD1 as a possible D gene (5 bases). Trimming shortened V by 1 base and J by 9 bases, and 16 bases separated the two germline ends. The CDR3 spans 16 residues. Germline values: CDR1 SGHVS, CDR2 FNYEAQ. The full variable domain, rest sourced from reference TRBV7-6 and TRBJ1-6, is GAGVSQSPRYKVTKRGQDVALRCDPISGHVSLYWYRQALGQGPEFLTYFNYEAQQDKSGLPNDRFSAERPEGSISTLTIQRTEQRDSAMYRCASSLGSQVSASPLHFGNGTRLTVT.

The chain is built from TRBV5-4 and TRBJ2-7; 11 bases line up with TRBD2. Germline V gene sequence: CDR1 SGHNT, CDR2 YYREEE (reference sequence). The CDR3 length is 13 residues. J lost 10 bases, V lost 9 bases, and 12 bases had no gene match. CDR3 sequence: CATEDTTSGEQYF. Written as DNA, the CDR3 is TGTGCCACCGAAGACACGACTAGCGGGGAACAGTACTTC.

V gene TRBV6-5 combines with J gene TRBJ1-5; a weak D match, TRBD1 (5 bases). There are 14 residues in the CDR3. The germline V and J ends were trimmed by 6 bases and 3 bases, with 12 bases remaining between them. Germline CDR1 MNHEY, CDR2 SVGAGI. The CDR3 spells CASSPDRSNQPQHF. In nucleotides, the CDR3 is TGTGCCAGCAGCCCAGACAGATCCAATCAGCCCCAGCATTTT.

J is TRBJ2-1 and V is TRBV7-7, with unresolved D. V dropped 1 base and J dropped 6 bases, with 7 bases sitting between them. The CDR3 runs 13 residues. Germline loops: CDR1 SSHAT, CDR2 FNYEAQ (reference sequence). The CDR3 here is CASSLGASNEQFF. The CDR3 coding sequence is TGTGCCAGCAGCTTAGGAGCTAGCAATGAGCAGTTCTTC.

The chain carries TRBV7-2 and TRBJ2-7; D call uncertain. Trimming pared 1 base from V and 6 bases from J, leaving 7 bases between. This CDR3 region has 12 residues. From germline, CDR1 is SGHTA and CDR2 FQGNSA. This chain's CDR3 is CASSLGLVEQYF. The CDR3 DNA sequence: TGTGCCAGCAGCTTAGGCCTAGTCGAGCAGTACTTC.

The chain is built from TRBV11-2 and TRBJ1-4; D unclear. Germline CDR1 and CDR2: SGHAT and FQNNGV. The CDR3 spans 14 residues. Trimming pared 5 bases from V and 5 bases from J, leaving 12 bases between. The CDR3 DNA sequence: TGTGCCAGCAGCCCTGGAAGCTTCAATGAAAAACTGTTTTTT. Translation gives CASSPGSFNEKLFF.

The chain links TRBV7-9 to TRBJ2-5, with D uncertain. The CDR3 extends over 13 amino acids. Per germline, CDR1 SEHNR and CDR2 FQNEAQ (reference sequence). Trimming left V 3 bases short and J 2 bases short, with 7 bases between. The DNA for the CDR3 is TGTGCCAGCAGCTTTGGTCCGCAAGAGACCCAGTACTTC. This sequence encodes CASSFGPQETQYF.

The gene calls are TRBV12-5 and TRBJ1-6, with TRBD1 as a possible D gene (6 bases). The V end lost 8 bases, the J end lost 7 bases, and 15 bases lay between the germline ends. The length of the CDR3 is 14 residues. The germline V gene has CDR1 LGHNT and CDR2 FRNRAP. The CDR3 sequence: CASFLGGWNSPLHF. The CDR3 region has the DNA TGTGCTAGTTTTCTAGGGGGTTGGAATTCACCCCTCCACTTT.

J is TRBJ1-4 and V is TRBV7-2, with D perhaps matching TRBD1 (6 bases). The CDR3 is made up of 17 amino acids. CDR1 and CDR2 from the germline V gene are SGHTA and FQGNSA. The V and J ends lost 5 bases and 5 bases respectively, with 21 bases between them. The CDR3 loop reads CASSAGYHRQVNEKLFF. CDR3 sequence (DNA): TGTGCCAGCAGCGCCGGATACCATCGACAGGTGAATGAAAAACTGTTTTTT. Drawing the rest from reference TRBV7-2 and TRBJ1-4, the complete variable domain is GAGVSQSPSNKVTEKGKDVELRCDPISGHTALYWYRQSLGQGLEFLIYFQGNSAPDKSGLPSDRFSAERTGGSVSTLTIQRTQQEDSAVYLCASSAGYHRQVNEKLFFGSGTQLSVL.

The chain uses TRBV9 and TRBJ2-3, with 11 bases aligning to TRBD2. Trimming took 0 bases from V and 2 from J; bases not matched to a gene: 5. Germline CDR1 reads SGDLS; CDR2 reads YYNGEE. The CDR3 totals 17 residues. The CDR3 DNA reads TGTGCCAGCAGCGTAGCGCCTAGCGGGGGGCACACAGATACGCAGTATTTT. It encodes CASSVAPSGGHTDTQYF.